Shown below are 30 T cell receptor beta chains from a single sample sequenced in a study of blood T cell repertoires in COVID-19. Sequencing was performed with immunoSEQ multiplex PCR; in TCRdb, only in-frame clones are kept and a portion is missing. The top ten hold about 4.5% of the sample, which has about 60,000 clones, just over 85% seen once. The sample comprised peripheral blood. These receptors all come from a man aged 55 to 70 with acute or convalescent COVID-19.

The CDR3 sequence: CASVRQGEHYEQYF. The CDR3 DNA reads as TGTGCCAGCGTTCGGCAGGGGGAACACTACGAGCAGTACTTC. This chain uses TRBV28 with TRBJ2-7; 7 positions match TRBD1. After removal of 8 bases from V and 3 bases from J, the junction contained 10 bases not matched to a gene. In germline, CDR1 is MDHEN, CDR2 SYDVKM. The CDR3 extends over 14 amino acids.

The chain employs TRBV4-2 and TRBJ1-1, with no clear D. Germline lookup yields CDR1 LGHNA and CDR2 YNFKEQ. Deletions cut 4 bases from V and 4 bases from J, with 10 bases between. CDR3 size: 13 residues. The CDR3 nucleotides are TGTGCCAGCAGCCTCTCGTCCGGCACTGAAGCTTTCTTT. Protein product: CASSLSSGTEAFF.

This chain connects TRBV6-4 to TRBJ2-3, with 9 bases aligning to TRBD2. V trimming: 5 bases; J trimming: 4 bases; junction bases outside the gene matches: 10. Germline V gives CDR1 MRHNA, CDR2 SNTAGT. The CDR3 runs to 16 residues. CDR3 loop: CASSPGLAGDADTQYF. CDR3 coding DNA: TGTGCCAGCAGTCCCGGGTTAGCGGGAGATGCAGATACGCAGTATTTT.

The CDR3 nucleotides are TGTGCCAGCAGCTGGACAGCTGTCCCTGAAGCTTTCTTT. This translates into CASSWTAVPEAFF. The V gene is TRBV7-9, the J gene TRBJ1-1; D possibly corresponds to TRBD1 (6 bases). CDR3 length equals 13 residues. Germline loops: CDR1 SEHNR, CDR2 FQNEAQ (reference sequence). The V end was cut by 4 bases, the J end by 6 bases, with 12 bases between.

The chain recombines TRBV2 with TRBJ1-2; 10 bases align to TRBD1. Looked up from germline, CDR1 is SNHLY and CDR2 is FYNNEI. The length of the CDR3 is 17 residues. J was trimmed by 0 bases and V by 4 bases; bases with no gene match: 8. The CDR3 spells CASSVRQGARANYGYTF. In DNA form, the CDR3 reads TGTGCCAGCAGTGTTCGACAGGGGGCAAGGGCTAACTATGGCTACACCTTC.

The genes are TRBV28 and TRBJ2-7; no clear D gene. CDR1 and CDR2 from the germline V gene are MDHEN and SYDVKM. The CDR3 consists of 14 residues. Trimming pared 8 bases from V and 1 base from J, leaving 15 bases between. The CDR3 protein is CASQVPGKSYEQYF. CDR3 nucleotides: TGTGCCAGCCAGGTCCCCGGAAAATCCTACGAGCAGTACTTC. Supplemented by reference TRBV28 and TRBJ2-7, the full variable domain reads DVKVTQSSRYLVKRTGEKVFLECVQDMDHENMFWYRQDPGLGLRLIYFSYDVKMKEKGDIPEGYSVSREKKERFSLILESASTNQTSMYLCASQVPGKSYEQYFGPGTRLTVT.

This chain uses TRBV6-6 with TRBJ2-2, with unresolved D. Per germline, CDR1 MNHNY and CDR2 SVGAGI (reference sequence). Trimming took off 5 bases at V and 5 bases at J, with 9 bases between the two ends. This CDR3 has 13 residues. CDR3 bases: TGTGCCAGCAGTCTACCCGGGACCGGGGAGCTGTTTTTT. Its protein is CASSLPGTGELFF.

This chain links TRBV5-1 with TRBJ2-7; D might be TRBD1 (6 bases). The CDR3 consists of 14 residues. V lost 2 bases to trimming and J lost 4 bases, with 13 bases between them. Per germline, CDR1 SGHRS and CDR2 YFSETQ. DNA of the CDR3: TGCGCCAGCAGCTTTGGGGGCGGTTGGTACGAGCAGTACTTC. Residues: CASSFGGGWYEQYF.

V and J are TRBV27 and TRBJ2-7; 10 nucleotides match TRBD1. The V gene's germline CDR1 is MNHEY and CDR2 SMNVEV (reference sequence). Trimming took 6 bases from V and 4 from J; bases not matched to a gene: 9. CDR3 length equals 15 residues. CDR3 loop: CASRGQGEDWYEQYF. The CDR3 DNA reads TGTGCCAGCAGAGGACAGGGGGAGGATTGGTACGAGCAGTACTTC.

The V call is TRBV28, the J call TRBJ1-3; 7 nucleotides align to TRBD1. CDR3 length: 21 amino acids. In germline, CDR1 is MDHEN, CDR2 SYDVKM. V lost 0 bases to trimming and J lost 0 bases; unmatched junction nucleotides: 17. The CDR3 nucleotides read TGTGCCAGCAGTTTATGGGGGGCGGCCCAGGGGGTTTCGTCCTCTGGAAACACCATATATTTT. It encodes CASSLWGAAQGVSSSGNTIYF.

For the CDR3, the DNA is TGTGCCTGGAGTGCAAGACTAGCGGGAACCGACGAGCAGTACTTC. Its protein is CAWSARLAGTDEQYF. The gene calls are TRBV30 and TRBJ2-7; 11 bases fit TRBD2. Germline assignment: CDR1 GTSNPN and CDR2 SVGIG (reference sequence). V was pared by 1 base and J by 5 bases, with 7 bases of the junction left unmatched. The CDR3 has 15 amino acids.

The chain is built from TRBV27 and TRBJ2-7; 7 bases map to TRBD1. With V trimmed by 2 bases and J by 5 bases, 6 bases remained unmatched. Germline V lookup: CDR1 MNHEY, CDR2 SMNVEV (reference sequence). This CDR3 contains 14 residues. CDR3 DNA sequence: TGTGCCAGCAGTTTACGACAGGGTTTTGACGAGCAGTACTTC. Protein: CASSLRQGFDEQYF.

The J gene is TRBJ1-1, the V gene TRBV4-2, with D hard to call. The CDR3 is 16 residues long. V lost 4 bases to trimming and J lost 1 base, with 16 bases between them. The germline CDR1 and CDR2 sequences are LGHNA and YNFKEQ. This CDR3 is CASSRSLGERNTEAFF. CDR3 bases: TGTGCCAGCAGCCGGTCGCTCGGGGAGAGGAACACTGAAGCTTTCTTT.

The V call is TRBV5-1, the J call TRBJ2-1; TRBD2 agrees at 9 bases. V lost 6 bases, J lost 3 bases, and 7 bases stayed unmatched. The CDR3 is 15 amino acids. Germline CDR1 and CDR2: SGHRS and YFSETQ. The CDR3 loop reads CASIPTSGVYNEQFF. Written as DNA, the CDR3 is TGCGCCAGCATCCCGACTAGCGGAGTCTACAATGAGCAGTTCTTC. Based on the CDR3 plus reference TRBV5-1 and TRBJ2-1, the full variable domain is KAGVTQTPRYLIKTRGQQVTLSCSPISGHRSVSWYQQTPGQGLQFLFEYFSETQRNKGNFPGRFSGRQFSNSRSEMNVSTLELGDSALYLCASIPTSGVYNEQFFGPGTRLTVL.

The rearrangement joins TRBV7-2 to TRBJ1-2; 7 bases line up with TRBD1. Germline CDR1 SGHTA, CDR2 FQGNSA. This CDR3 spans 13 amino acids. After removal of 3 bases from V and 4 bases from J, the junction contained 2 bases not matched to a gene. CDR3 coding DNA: TGTGCCAGCAGCTTTACAGGGGCCTATGGCTACACCTTC. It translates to CASSFTGAYGYTF.

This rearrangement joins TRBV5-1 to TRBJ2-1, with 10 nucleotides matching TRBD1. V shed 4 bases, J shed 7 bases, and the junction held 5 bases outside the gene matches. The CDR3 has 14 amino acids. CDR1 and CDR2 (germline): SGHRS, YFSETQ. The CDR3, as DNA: TGCGCCAGCAGCGTAGGGACAGGGGTTAATGAGCAGTTCTTC. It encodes CASSVGTGVNEQFF.

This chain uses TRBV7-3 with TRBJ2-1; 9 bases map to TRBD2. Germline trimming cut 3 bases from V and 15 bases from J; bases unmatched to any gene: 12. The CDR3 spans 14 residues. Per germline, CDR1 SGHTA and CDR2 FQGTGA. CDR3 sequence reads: CASSFKGGGRDRFF. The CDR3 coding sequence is TGTGCCAGCAGCTTCAAGGGTGGCGGGAGGGACCGGTTCTTC. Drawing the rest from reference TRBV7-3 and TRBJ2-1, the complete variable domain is GAGVSQTPSNKVTEKGKYVELRCDPISGHTALYWYRQSLGQGPEFLIYFQGTGAADDSGLPNDRFFAVRPEGSVSTLKIQRTERGDSAVYLCASSFKGGGRDRFFGPGTRLTVL.

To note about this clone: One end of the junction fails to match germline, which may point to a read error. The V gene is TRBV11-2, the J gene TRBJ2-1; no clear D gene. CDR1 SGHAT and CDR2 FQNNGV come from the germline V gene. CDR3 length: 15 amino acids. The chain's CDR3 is CASSLEAYPYNEQFF. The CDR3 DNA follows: TGTGCCAGCAGCCTAGAAGCGTACCCTTACAATGAGCAGTTCTTC.

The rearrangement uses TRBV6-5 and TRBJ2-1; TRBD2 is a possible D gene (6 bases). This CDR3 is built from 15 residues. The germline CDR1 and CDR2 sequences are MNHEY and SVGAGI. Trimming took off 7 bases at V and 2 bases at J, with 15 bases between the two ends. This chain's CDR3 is CASNTRDSTYNEQFF. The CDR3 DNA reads TGTGCCAGCAACACCCGGGACTCAACCTACAATGAGCAGTTCTTC.

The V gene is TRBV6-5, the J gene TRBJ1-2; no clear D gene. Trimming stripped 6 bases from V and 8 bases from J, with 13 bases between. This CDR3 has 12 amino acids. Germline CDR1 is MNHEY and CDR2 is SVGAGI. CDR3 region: CASSPRGDGYTF. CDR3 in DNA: TGTGCCAGCAGCCCGCGTGGAGACGGCTACACCTTC.

In nucleotides, the CDR3 is TGTGCCAGTAGTATAGATGCTGGCAGCCAAGAGACCCAGTACTTC. Protein product: CASSIDAGSQETQYF. The genes are TRBV19 and TRBJ2-5; D is undetermined. The CDR3 runs to 15 residues. The V end was cut by 0 bases, the J end by 1 base, with 9 bases between. Germline V gene lookup returns CDR1 LNHDA and CDR2 SQIVND (reference sequence). Together with reference TRBV19 and TRBJ2-5, the CDR3 gives the full variable domain: DGGITQSPKYLFRKEGQNVTLSCEQNLNHDAMYWYRQDPGQGLRLIYYSQIVNDFQKGDIAEGYSVSREKKESFPLTVTSAQKNPTAFYLCASSIDAGSQETQYFGPGTRLLVL.

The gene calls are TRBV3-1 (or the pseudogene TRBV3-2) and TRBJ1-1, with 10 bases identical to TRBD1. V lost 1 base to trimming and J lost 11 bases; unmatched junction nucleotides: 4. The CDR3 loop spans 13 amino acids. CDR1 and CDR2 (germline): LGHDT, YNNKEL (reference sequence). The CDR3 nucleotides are TGTGCCAGCAGCCAAGTCGGGACAGGGGCCGCTTTCTTT. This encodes CASSQVGTGAAFF.

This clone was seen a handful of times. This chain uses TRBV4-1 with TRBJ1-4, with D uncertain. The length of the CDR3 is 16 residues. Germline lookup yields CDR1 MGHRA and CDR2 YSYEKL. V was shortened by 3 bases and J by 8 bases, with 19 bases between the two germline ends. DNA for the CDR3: TGCGCCAGCAGCCAGGAGCCGACTCTTCGAAGGGAAAAACTGTTTTTT. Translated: CASSQEPTLRREKLFF.

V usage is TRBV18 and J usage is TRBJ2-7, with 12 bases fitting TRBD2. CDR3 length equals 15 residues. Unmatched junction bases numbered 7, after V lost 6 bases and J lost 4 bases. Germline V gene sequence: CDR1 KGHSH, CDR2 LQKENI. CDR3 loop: CASSLTSGSPYEQYF. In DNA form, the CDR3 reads TGTGCCAGCTCCCTGACTAGCGGGAGCCCATACGAGCAGTACTTC.

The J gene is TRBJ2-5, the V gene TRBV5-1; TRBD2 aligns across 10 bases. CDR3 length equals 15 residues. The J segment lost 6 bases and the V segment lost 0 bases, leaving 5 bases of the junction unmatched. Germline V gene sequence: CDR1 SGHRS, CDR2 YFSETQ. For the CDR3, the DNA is TGCGCCAGCAGCTTGGGGGGACTAGCGTCGCAGACCCAGTACTTC. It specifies CASSLGGLASQTQYF.

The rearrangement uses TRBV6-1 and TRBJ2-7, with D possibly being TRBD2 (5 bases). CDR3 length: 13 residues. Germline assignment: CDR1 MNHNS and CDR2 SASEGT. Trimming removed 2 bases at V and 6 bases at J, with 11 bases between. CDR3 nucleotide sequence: TGTGCCAGCAGTGAAACTAGTCCGGGCGAGCAGTACTTC. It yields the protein CASSETSPGEQYF.

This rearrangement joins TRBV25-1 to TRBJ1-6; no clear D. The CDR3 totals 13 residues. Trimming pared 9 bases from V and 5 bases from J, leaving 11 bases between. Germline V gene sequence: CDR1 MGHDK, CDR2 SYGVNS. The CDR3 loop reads CASAAGNNSPLHF. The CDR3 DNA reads TGTGCCAGTGCGGCCGGCAATAATTCACCCCTCCACTTT.

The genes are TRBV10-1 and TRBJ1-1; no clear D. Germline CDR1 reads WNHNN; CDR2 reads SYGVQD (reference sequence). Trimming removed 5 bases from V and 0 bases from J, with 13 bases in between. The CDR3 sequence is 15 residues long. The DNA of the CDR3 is TGCGCCAGCAGTCCCGGGTCCTCCCTGAACACTGAAGCTTTCTTT. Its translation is CASSPGSSLNTEAFF.

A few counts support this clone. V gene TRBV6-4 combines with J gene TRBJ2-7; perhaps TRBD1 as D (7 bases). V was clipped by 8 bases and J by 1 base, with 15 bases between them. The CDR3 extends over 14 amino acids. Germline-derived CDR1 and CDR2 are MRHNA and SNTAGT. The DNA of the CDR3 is TGTGCCAGCGCCGAGCAGGGGGGATCCTACGAGCAGTACTTC. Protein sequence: CASAEQGGSYEQYF.

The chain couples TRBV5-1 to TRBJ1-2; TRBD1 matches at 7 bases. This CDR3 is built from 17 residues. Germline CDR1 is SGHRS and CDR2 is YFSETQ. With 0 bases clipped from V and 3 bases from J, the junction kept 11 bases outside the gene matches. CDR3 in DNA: TGCGCCAGCAGCTTGGAAGGCCGAAGGGACAGACACTATGGCTACACCTTC. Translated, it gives CASSLEGRRDRHYGYTF.